This entry features one T cell receptor beta chain sequence. The antigen is undetermined. Distinct nucleotide sequences in the sample also encode this CDR3. The germline V gene has CDR1 SEHNR and CDR2 FQNEAQ (reference sequence). This CDR3 is built from 11 residues. V was shortened by 5 bases and J by 1 base, with 3 bases between the two germline ends. This specimen comes from a study of cytomegalovirus exposure and HLA in healthy donors. Study results and caveats: A later analysis reported that several of the most significant clusters appeared to be linked to common viral pathogens, among them Epstein-Barr virus.

Amplification used 60 Vbeta primers and 13 Jbeta primers. In the authors' methods: As a later analysis found, there were approximately 80 million unique TCR beta chains, of which roughly 11 million were shared. Assay used: immunoSEQ multiplex PCR; TCRdb lists only in-frame clones, some missing. That table gives V, J and clone size, and the DNA gave D and trimming. The table lists around 89,000 clones, roughly 80% of them singletons. The rearrangement joins TRBV7-9 to TRBJ2-7; D gene ambiguous. Sequenced input: PBMCs. This clonotype was obtained from a girl between 2 and 10 years old in good health and CMV-seropositive. The CDR3 DNA reads as TGTGCCAGCAGCCTTTCCTACGAGCAGTACTTC. Protein product: CASSLSYEQYF.